The text below deals with one T cell receptor (beta chain). A junction boundary mismatches the germline segment, possibly from a read error. The sample is drawn from a study of Graves' ophthalmopathy and Graves' hyperthyroidism. Scientists amplified the TCR beta CDR3 regions from RNA transcripts. Following a first-round RT-PCR that used HTBI primers, a second-round multiplex PCR was carried out. Via MiXCR, TCRdb re-called the multiplex PCR reads, giving one row per CDR3 protein. The repertoire holds over 650,000 distinct CDR3 sequences, with roughly two fifths as singletons. This CDR3 has 14 amino acids. Per germline, CDR1 SGHAT and CDR2 FQNNGV.

The specimen sequenced was peripheral blood. This clonotype was obtained from an adult man with Graves' ophthalmopathy. J is TRBJ2-7 and V is TRBV11-2, with D maybe TRBD1 (6 bases). CDR3 region: CPSSLGNRAYEQCF. The CDR3 bases are TGTCCCAGCAGCTTAGGAAACAGGGCTTACGAGCAGTGCTTC.